The 8 T cell receptor beta chains below were found in one sample sequenced in a study of metastatic and nonmetastatic thyroid tumors. TCRdb re-called the PCR reads with MiXCR. The table includes under 6,000 clones, 34% detected once. Each patient came to thyroid surgery without any prior treatment (of any kind). The sample was adjacent normal tissue. The origin of the receptors is a male donor with papillary thyroid cancer or a benign thyroid nodule (not recorded which). Some clones in this sample may be carry-over from other donors' samples.

The chain has TRBV5-1 and TRBJ2-1, with D possibly TRBD2 on 5 matching bases. CDR3 length equals 13 residues. Germline values: CDR1 SGHRS, CDR2 YFSETQ. V was cut by 1 base and J by 10 bases, with 12 bases left in between. DNA for the CDR3: TGCGCCAGCAGCTTGTCGGGGAAATGGGAGCAGTTCTTC. This encodes CASSLSGKWEQFF.

This clone was observed many times. The V and J genes are TRBV29-1 and TRBJ2-1; 9 nucleotides align to TRBD2. The junction had 10 bases not matched to a gene; V was cut back by 5 bases and J by 5 bases. CDR1 is SQVTM, CDR2 ANQGSEA, per germline. CDR3 length equals 15 residues. CDR3 DNA sequence: TGCAGCGTTTCGCTTCGTCCTAGCGGGAACAATGAGCAGTTCTTC. This sequence encodes CSVSLRPSGNNEQFF.

The chain has TRBV11-1 and TRBJ2-3; no reliable D call. The germline V and J ends were trimmed by 5 bases and 0 bases, with 15 bases remaining between them. Germline V gene sequence: CDR1 SGHAT, CDR2 FQDESV (reference sequence). This CDR3 comprises 16 residues. The CDR3 reads CASSEVGGTSTDTQYF. The CDR3 coding sequence is TGTGCCAGCAGCGAGGTGGGCGGAACTAGCACAGATACGCAGTATTTT.

Only one count was recorded for this clone. Relative to the germline gene, one junction end is altered; a read error may explain this. This chain connects TRBV7-2 to TRBJ2-5; D is ambiguous. This CDR3 is built from 15 residues. From germline, CDR1 is SGHTA and CDR2 FQGNSA. The CDR3 spells CASILEYSRQETQYF. Written as DNA, the CDR3 is TGTGCCAGCATCTTAGAGTACTCGCGTCAAGAGACCCAGTACTTC.

In this sample, this clone is medium-sized. The chain has TRBV7-2 and TRBJ2-1; no definite D call. The CDR3 contains 13 residues. From germline, CDR1 is SGHTA and CDR2 FQGNSA. The V end was cut by 5 bases, the J end by 5 bases, with 10 bases between. CDR3 amino acids: CASSGFYNNEQFF. CDR3 DNA sequence: TGTGCCAGCAGCGGTTTTTATAACAATGAGCAGTTCTTC.

The gene calls are TRBV27 and TRBJ2-7; 12 nucleotides agree with TRBD2. The V and J ends lost 6 bases and 2 bases, in that order; junction bases with no gene match: 5. Germline assignment: CDR1 MNHEY and CDR2 SMNVEV (reference sequence). This CDR3 is 15 amino acids long. The CDR3 protein is CASSPLAGGAYEQYF. The CDR3 DNA reads as TGTGCCAGCAGCCCGCTAGCGGGAGGGGCCTACGAGCAGTACTTC.

The chain recombines TRBV7-6 with TRBJ2-3; the D gene is possibly TRBD2 (6 bases). Germline assignment: CDR1 SGHVS and CDR2 FNYEAQ. This CDR3 is 15 amino acids long. Trimming shortened V by 6 bases and J by 4 bases, and 17 bases separated the two germline ends. The CDR3 spells CASSMAEGRSDTQYF. The CDR3 bases are TGTGCCAGCAGTATGGCGGAGGGGCGGTCAGATACGCAGTATTTT. Filled out from reference TRBV7-6 and TRBJ2-3, the complete variable domain reads GAGVSQSPRYKVTKRGQDVALRCDPISGHVSLYWYRQALGQGPEFLTYFNYEAQQDKSGLPNDRFSAERPEGSISTLTIQRTEQRDSAMYRCASSMAEGRSDTQYFGPGTRLTVL.

This clone is medium-sized (0.01 to 0.1%) within its sample. This chain uses TRBV6-1 with TRBJ2-5, with a possible D match to TRBD2 (6 bases). The CDR3 has 17 amino acids. Germline V gene sequence: CDR1 MNHNS, CDR2 SASEGT. The germline V and J ends were trimmed by 2 bases and 4 bases, with 20 bases remaining between them. The CDR3 is CASSELEAGYAVETQYF. As DNA, the CDR3 is TGTGCCAGCAGTGAACTAGAGGCGGGATATGCCGTAGAGACCCAGTACTTC.